These 22 T cell receptor beta chains were all obtained from the same sample, sequenced in a study of blood T cell repertoires in COVID-19. Assay used: immunoSEQ multiplex PCR; TCRdb lists only in-frame clones, some missing. The sample gives some 180,000 clones, under 90% of which show up once; roughly 2% is in the top ten. Sequenced: peripheral blood. These receptor sequences come from an elderly woman with acute or convalescent COVID-19.

The chain has TRBV19 and TRBJ2-3; 10 nucleotides line up with TRBD1. The CDR3 consists of 15 residues. Germline-derived CDR1 and CDR2 are LNHDA and SQIVND (reference sequence). Trimming at V came to 5 bases and at J to 2 bases, leaving 4 bases not matched to a gene. The CDR3 DNA sequence: TGTGCCAGTAGTCCCGGGACAGGGGACACAGATACGCAGTATTTT. Translated, it gives CASSPGTGDTDTQYF.

This chain joins TRBV11-3 and TRBJ2-1, with 9 nucleotides matching TRBD2. This CDR3 region has 15 residues. After removal of 1 base from V and 8 bases from J, the junction contained 6 bases not matched to a gene. The germline CDR1 and CDR2 sequences are SGHNT and YENEEA. CDR3 nucleotide sequence: TGTGCCAGCAGCTTAGGTAGCGGGAGAGCTCATGAGCAGTTCTTC. This translates into CASSLGSGRAHEQFF.

The chain employs TRBV19 and TRBJ1-2; perhaps TRBD1 as D (6 bases). Trimming took 6 bases from V and 6 from J, leaving 17 bases between them. In germline, CDR1 is LNHDA, CDR2 SQIVND (reference sequence). The CDR3 is 14 amino acids. The CDR3 DNA sequence: TGTGCCAGTAGCACCACAGGGTCCGGTGATGGCTACACCTTC. It translates to CASSTTGSGDGYTF.

J is TRBJ2-7 and V is TRBV5-5; 8 bases are a match to TRBD1. The V gene end was trimmed by 2 bases and the J gene end by 3 bases; junction bases not matched to a gene: 4. CDR1 is SGHKS and CDR2 is YYEKEE in the germline V gene (reference sequence). The CDR3 has 14 residues. The DNA of the CDR3 is TGTGCCAGCAGCTTCCGGGACAGGTACTACGAGCAGTACTTC. As protein: CASSFRDRYYEQYF. Looking up the rest from reference TRBV5-5 and TRBJ2-7 gives the full variable domain: DAGVTQSPTHLIKTRGQQVTLRCSPISGHKSVSWYQQVLGQGPQFIFQYYEKEERGRGNFPDRFSARQFPNYSSELNVNALLLGDSALYLCASSFRDRYYEQYFGPGTRLTVT.

The chain combines TRBV7-8 with TRBJ2-2, with TRBD2 as a possible D gene (5 bases). Per the germline V gene, CDR1 is SGHVS and CDR2 is FQNEAQ. Trimming left V 2 bases short and J 2 bases short, with 9 bases between. There are 15 residues in the CDR3. This CDR3 is CASSLPGRNTGELFF. The CDR3 DNA is TGTGCCAGCAGCTTACCGGGGAGAAACACCGGGGAGCTGTTTTTT.

The V call is TRBV6-5, the J call TRBJ2-1; D is possibly TRBD1 (5 bases). The germline CDR1 and CDR2 sequences are MNHEY and SVGAGI. V lost 0 bases and J lost 1, with 10 bases in between. The CDR3 has 16 residues. CDR3: CASSYSIPGSYNEQFF. The DNA of the CDR3 is TGTGCCAGCAGTTACTCGATCCCAGGGTCCTACAATGAGCAGTTCTTC.

V and J are TRBV7-9 and TRBJ2-1, with unresolved D. The length of the CDR3 is 10 residues. V was clipped by 5 bases and J by 8 bases, with 4 bases between them. Per the germline V gene, CDR1 is SEHNR and CDR2 is FQNEAQ (reference sequence). In nucleotides, the CDR3 is TGTGCCAGCAGCCCGGATGAGCAGTTCTTC. Translating it yields CASSPDEQFF.

The rearrangement links TRBV4-3 to TRBJ1-2; a weak D match, TRBD1 (6 bases). The CDR3 covers 14 residues. Germline V gene sequence: CDR1 LGHNA, CDR2 YSLEER. The germline V and J ends were trimmed by 3 bases and 5 bases, with 13 bases remaining between them. The CDR3 coding sequence is TGCGCCAGCAGCCAGGCAGGGACAAAGTATGGCTACACCTTC. Encoded protein: CASSQAGTKYGYTF.

The chain has TRBV6-5 and TRBJ1-1; TRBD1 might be the D (6 bases). In germline, CDR1 is MNHEY, CDR2 SVGAGI. CDR3 length: 13 amino acids. Trimming removed 6 bases from V and 2 bases from J, with 10 bases in between. The CDR3 bases are TGTGCCAGCAGCTGGGGGGGCAACACTGAAGCTTTCTTT. It specifies CASSWGGNTEAFF.

This clone was seen once. The chain recombines TRBV7-3 with TRBJ1-1; D is possibly TRBD1 (5 bases). Trimming stripped 2 bases from V and 0 bases from J, with 10 bases between. CDR1 and CDR2 (germline): SGHTA, FQGTGA. The CDR3 spans 15 residues. The CDR3 is CASSLGSGMNTEAFF. For the CDR3, the DNA is TGTGCCAGCAGCTTAGGTTCAGGGATGAACACTGAAGCTTTCTTT.

The gene calls are TRBV6-5 and TRBJ2-7; 12 nucleotides align to TRBD1. The CDR3 runs to 15 residues. The trim removed 7 bases at V and 2 bases at J, leaving 6 bases unmatched. CDR1 is MNHEY, CDR2 SVGAGI, per germline. The CDR3 DNA is TGTGCCAGCACCGGGACAGGGGGCGCGCCCTACGAGCAGTACTTC. The encoded protein is CASTGTGGAPYEQYF.

This clone was recorded a few times. V usage is TRBV3-1 (or the pseudogene TRBV3-2) and J usage is TRBJ2-7; 8 bases fit TRBD1. Germline CDR1 reads LGHDT; CDR2 reads YNNKEL (reference sequence). CDR3 length equals 12 residues. The V gene end was trimmed by 9 bases and the J gene end by 2 bases; junction bases not matched to a gene: 3. As DNA, the CDR3 is TGTGCCAGGAAGGGACAGGCCTACGAGCAGTACTTC. Translated, it gives CARKGQAYEQYF.

This chain uses TRBV7-3 with TRBJ1-1; weak D call: TRBD1 (5 bases). The ends were cut back, 1 base at V and 5 bases at J, with 14 bases in the middle. The V gene's germline CDR1 is SGHTA and CDR2 FQGTGA. This CDR3 spans 15 amino acids. The CDR3 region is CASSLRGGAQTEAFF. The CDR3 DNA sequence: TGTGCCAGCAGCTTAAGGGGAGGGGCTCAAACTGAAGCTTTCTTT.

This clone was seen a single time. This sequence joins TRBV6-5 and TRBJ1-2, with no clear D. V was pared by 6 bases and J by 2 bases, with 13 bases between. This CDR3 has 14 residues. Germline V gives CDR1 MNHEY, CDR2 SVGAGI. The CDR3 sequence is CASSQDYRNYGYTF. CDR3 coding DNA: TGTGCCAGCAGCCAGGATTATCGGAACTATGGCTACACCTTC.

J is TRBJ1-1 and V is TRBV14; a weak D match, TRBD1 (6 bases). The V gene's germline CDR1 is SGHDN and CDR2 FVKESK. The CDR3 sequence is 13 residues long. The ends were cut back, 8 bases at V and 3 bases at J, with 13 bases in the middle. The CDR3 protein is CASRGPGDTEAFF. In DNA form, the CDR3 reads TGTGCCAGCCGGGGTCCAGGGGACACTGAAGCTTTCTTT.

This clone was found a few times. The chain employs TRBV11-3 and TRBJ2-2; 8 positions agree with TRBD2. This CDR3 is 14 amino acids long. J was trimmed by 0 bases and V by 7 bases; bases with no gene match: 1. From germline, CDR1 is SGHNT and CDR2 YENEEA. DNA of the CDR3: TGTGCCAGCAACGGGGGGGCGAACACCGGGGAGCTGTTTTTT. It yields the protein CASNGGANTGELFF.

This clone was counted a single time. V usage is TRBV6-5 and J usage is TRBJ2-1; 14 bases line up with TRBD2. The germline CDR1 and CDR2 sequences are MNHEY and SVGAGI. This CDR3 comprises 14 residues. J was trimmed by 14 bases and V by 6 bases; bases with no gene match: 9. The CDR3 DNA is TGTGCCAGCAGCCTCGGACTAGCGGGAGGCAGCGAGTTCTTC. This codes for CASSLGLAGGSEFF.

The genes are TRBV24-1 and TRBJ2-1, with 7 bases that match TRBD2. Per the germline V gene, CDR1 is KGHDR and CDR2 is SFDVKD. There are 17 residues in the CDR3. After removal of 3 bases from V and 8 bases from J, the junction contained 15 bases not matched to a gene. CDR3 sequence reads: CATSDRVSAGSEDEQFF. CDR3 sequence (DNA): TGTGCCACCAGTGATCGGGTCTCAGCGGGATCCGAGGATGAGCAGTTCTTC.

The chain carries TRBV19 and TRBJ1-5, with TRBD1 identical over 7 bases. The CDR3 has 16 amino acids. The germline CDR1 and CDR2 sequences are LNHDA and SQIVND (reference sequence). Germline trimming cut 6 bases from V and 1 base from J; bases unmatched to any gene: 9. The CDR3 protein is CASSNRQGASNQPQHF. The CDR3 nucleotides read TGTGCCAGTAGCAATAGACAGGGAGCAAGCAATCAGCCCCAGCATTTT.

This clone was counted a few times. V gene TRBV6-5 combines with J gene TRBJ2-1, with 7 bases aligning to TRBD1. The CDR3 extends over 14 amino acids. The V gene end was trimmed by 6 bases and the J gene end by 0 bases; junction bases not matched to a gene: 2. Germline loops: CDR1 MNHEY, CDR2 SVGAGI. The CDR3 loop is CASRGQYSYNEQFF. The CDR3 DNA sequence: TGTGCCAGCAGGGGACAGTACTCCTACAATGAGCAGTTCTTC.

The J gene is TRBJ1-2, the V gene TRBV20-1, with 8 nucleotides matching TRBD1. This CDR3 has 12 residues. V was clipped by 3 bases and J by 6 bases; unmatched bases: 3. Per germline, CDR1 DFQATT and CDR2 SNEGSKA (reference sequence). CDR3 amino acids: CSASMDRDGYTF. CDR3 coding DNA: TGCAGTGCTAGTATGGACAGGGATGGCTACACCTTC.

The count of this clone is one. The chain joins TRBV5-1 to TRBJ2-6; no clear D. The CDR3 spans 14 residues. Trimming stripped 4 bases from V and 0 bases from J, with 5 bases between. From germline, CDR1 is SGHRS and CDR2 YFSETQ. CDR3 region: CASSPLSGANVLTF. CDR3 nucleotide sequence: TGCGCCAGCAGCCCCCTCTCTGGGGCCAACGTCCTGACTTTC. The whole variable domain, remainder taken from reference TRBV5-1 and TRBJ2-6, is KAGVTQTPRYLIKTRGQQVTLSCSPISGHRSVSWYQQTPGQGLQFLFEYFSETQRNKGNFPGRFSGRQFSNSRSEMNVSTLELGDSALYLCASSPLSGANVLTFGAGSRLTVL.